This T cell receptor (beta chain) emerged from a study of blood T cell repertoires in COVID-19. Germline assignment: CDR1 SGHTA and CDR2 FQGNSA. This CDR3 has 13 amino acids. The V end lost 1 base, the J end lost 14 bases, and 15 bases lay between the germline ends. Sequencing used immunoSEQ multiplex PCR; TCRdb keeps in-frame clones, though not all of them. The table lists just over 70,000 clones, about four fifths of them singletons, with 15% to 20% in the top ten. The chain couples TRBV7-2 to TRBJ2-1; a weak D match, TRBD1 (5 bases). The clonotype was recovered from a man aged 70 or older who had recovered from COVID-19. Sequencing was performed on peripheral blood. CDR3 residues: CASSLEPREWKFF. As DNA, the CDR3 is TGTGCCAGCAGCTTAGAGCCCAGGGAATGGAAGTTCTTC. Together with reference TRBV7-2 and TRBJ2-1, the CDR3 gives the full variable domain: GAGVSQSPSNKVTEKGKDVELRCDPISGHTALYWYRQSLGQGLEFLIYFQGNSAPDKSGLPSDRFSAERTGGSVSTLTIQRTQQEDSAVYLCASSLEPREWKFFGPGTRLTVL.